A single sample gave rise to the 15 T cell receptor beta chains below, sequenced in a study of beta chain features in type 1 diabetes. Study results and caveats: TCRB CDR3s from Type 1 diabetes patients were moderately but significantly shorter in all four CD4+ subsets.

Antigens for these TCRs are unknown. cDNA synthesis used the whole RNA isolate, giving expressed TCRB sequences. Using immunoSEQ multiplex PCR, the repertoire was profiled, and TCRdb retains in-frame clones only, with some absent. The table shows approximately 150,000 clones, with about 13% occurring only once. Sequenced: central memory CD4+ T cells from blood. These receptors all stem from a young man with type 1 diabetes.

The chain joins TRBV28 to TRBJ2-7; 9 positions match TRBD1. The CDR3 is 17 residues long. Losses at the gene ends were 3 bases for V and 5 bases for J; bases not matched to a gene: 14. In germline, CDR1 is MDHEN, CDR2 SYDVKM. Here the CDR3 reads CASSFYPGTGIGNEQYF. CDR3 nucleotide sequence: TGTGCCAGCAGTTTCTACCCCGGGACAGGGATAGGCAACGAGCAGTACTTC.

The chain has TRBV6-1 and TRBJ2-1; 8 bases line up with TRBD1. CDR3 length: 14 amino acids. V was clipped by 2 bases and J by 16 bases; unmatched bases: 13. Per the germline V gene, CDR1 is MNHNS and CDR2 is SASEGT. This CDR3 reads CASSETFGQGYGFF. CDR3 sequence (DNA): TGTGCCAGCAGTGAAACTTTCGGACAGGGTTACGGTTTCTTC.

The chain recombines TRBV14 with TRBJ1-1; unclear D gene. The length of the CDR3 is 13 residues. V lost 0 bases to trimming and J lost 4 bases, with 6 bases between them. Germline loops: CDR1 SGHDN, CDR2 FVKESK. DNA for the CDR3: TGTGCCAGCAGCCAAGACGAGTTCACTGAAGCTTTCTTT. It is translated as CASSQDEFTEAFF.

The chain joins TRBV7-9 to TRBJ1-5; D is unclear. The CDR3 has 16 residues. V lost 3 bases and J 1 base, leaving 13 bases between the germline ends. The germline CDR1 and CDR2 sequences are SEHNR and FQNEAQ (reference sequence). The CDR3 region has the DNA TGTGCCAGCAGCTTGAGTTTGGGTATAAGCAATCAGCCCCAGCATTTT. This encodes CASSLSLGISNQPQHF.

The chain is built from TRBV7-2 and TRBJ2-3, with D tentatively TRBD2 (10 bases). The CDR3 is 19 amino acids. CDR1 SGHTA and CDR2 FQGNSA come from the germline V gene. Trimming shortened V by 3 bases and J by 0 bases, and 22 bases separated the two germline ends. For the CDR3, the DNA is TGTGCCAGCAGCTTGTCTAGCGGGGGACAGGGAGGAAGCACAGATACGCAGTATTTT. Translated, it gives CASSLSSGGQGGSTDTQYF.

This clone was seen more than once but under ten times. The gene calls are TRBV9 and TRBJ2-7; TRBD1 agrees at 9 bases. The ends lost 3 bases at V and 4 bases at J; junction bases unmatched: 5. The CDR3 has 14 residues. From germline, CDR1 is SGDLS and CDR2 YYNGEE. The CDR3 reads CASSAGQGHYEQYF. CDR3 coding DNA: TGTGCCAGCAGCGCGGGACAGGGTCATTACGAGCAGTACTTC.

This clone is classed as medium-sized. This chain joins TRBV6-1 and TRBJ1-6, with 8 bases identical to TRBD1. This CDR3 contains 18 residues. The junction had 9 bases not matched to a gene; V was cut back by 4 bases and J by 1 base. From germline, CDR1 is MNHNS and CDR2 SASEGT. The CDR3 reads CASSVGQVTGSYNSPLHF. CDR3 sequence (DNA): TGTGCCAGCAGTGTGGGACAGGTGACTGGATCCTATAATTCACCCCTCCACTTT.

The V call is TRBV30, the J call TRBJ2-7; TRBD2 matches 7 bases. CDR3 length equals 14 residues. Looked up from germline, CDR1 is GTSNPN and CDR2 is SVGIG (reference sequence). V trimming: 5 bases; J trimming: 2 bases; junction bases outside the gene matches: 9. This CDR3 reads CAWEAPGRAYEQYF. The CDR3 DNA is TGTGCCTGGGAGGCCCCAGGGAGGGCCTACGAGCAGTACTTC.

This clone turned up a few times. The chain recombines TRBV19 with TRBJ1-2; D may be TRBD1 (5 bases). CDR3 size: 10 residues. The germline V and J ends were trimmed by 10 bases and 6 bases, with 9 bases remaining between them. Germline CDR1 and CDR2: LNHDA and SQIVND (reference sequence). CDR3 DNA sequence: TGTGCCACCAGGGTGGATGGCTACACCTTC. Translation gives CATRVDGYTF.

This clone showed up just a few times. The chain links TRBV10-3 to TRBJ2-5; a possible D gene is TRBD2 (6 bases). CDR3 size: 15 residues. Between the trimmed V and J ends, which lost 2 bases and 2 bases, there was a span of 12 bases. Germline lookup yields CDR1 ENHRY and CDR2 SYGVKD. The CDR3 is CAISEPRGVQETQYF. Written as DNA, the CDR3 is TGTGCCATCAGTGAGCCCCGCGGGGTACAAGAGACCCAGTACTTC.

The V call is TRBV2, the J call TRBJ2-3; D is perhaps TRBD2 (6 bases). V was cut by 6 bases and J by 9 bases, with 13 bases left in between. Germline CDR1 reads SNHLY; CDR2 reads FYNNEI. The CDR3 loop spans 12 amino acids. CDR3 residues: CASSPSAGTQYF. For the CDR3, the DNA is TGTGCCAGCAGCCCTTCGGCGGGGACGCAGTATTTT.

This clone occurred a few times. V is TRBV7-8 and J is TRBJ2-6; 8 bases line up with TRBD1. V lost 8 bases, J lost 0 bases, and 9 bases stayed unmatched. The CDR3 totals 17 residues. Germline values: CDR1 SGHVS, CDR2 FQNEAQ. The CDR3 DNA sequence: TGTGCCAGCCCTAAAGCCGGACAGGGCTCTGGGGCCAACGTCCTGACTTTC. Translating gives CASPKAGQGSGANVLTF.

This sequence joins TRBV28 and TRBJ2-1; tentatively, D is TRBD1 (6 bases). Between the trimmed V and J ends, which lost 7 bases and 8 bases, there was a span of 15 bases. CDR3 length: 13 residues. Germline CDR1 MDHEN, CDR2 SYDVKM. CDR3 bases: TGTGCCAGCAACCCCCGACAGGTTGATGAGCAGTTCTTC. This sequence encodes CASNPRQVDEQFF.

This sequence joins TRBV30 and TRBJ1-2; 8 bases are shared with TRBD1. The J segment lost 5 bases and the V segment lost 3 bases, leaving 5 bases of the junction unmatched. The CDR3 spans 13 residues. Germline values: CDR1 GTSNPN, CDR2 SVGIG (reference sequence). The CDR3 sequence is CAWSTGQAYGYTF. The DNA of the CDR3 is TGTGCCTGGAGCACGGGACAGGCTTATGGCTACACCTTC.

A few counts support this clone. The V gene is TRBV6-5, the J gene TRBJ1-1, with 8 bases identical to TRBD1. This CDR3 contains 12 residues. CDR1 and CDR2 from the germline V gene are MNHEY and SVGAGI. V trimming: 6 bases; J trimming: 7 bases; junction bases outside the gene matches: 4. The CDR3 DNA is TGTGCCAGCAGGCCAGGGACAGGTGAAGCTTTCTTT. Protein: CASRPGTGEAFF.